These 18 T cell receptor beta chains share one sample of origin, sequenced in a study of T cells in localized non-small cell lung cancer. Repertoires were generated with immunoSEQ multiplex PCR, while TCRdb's copy carries only in-frame clones and drops some. The table has 100,000 to 150,000 clones, roughly 90% seen once. The sequences come from peripheral blood, collected before any cancer treatment. The source is a female donor aged 60 or older with stage I lung adenocarcinoma.

This chain uses TRBV29-1 with TRBJ2-1; D call uncertain. Deletions cut 2 bases from V and 8 bases from J, with 7 bases between. CDR1 SQVTM and CDR2 ANQGSEA come from the germline V gene. CDR3 length: 11 residues. CDR3 sequence (DNA): TGCAGCGTTGAAAGTCTCGATGAGCAGTTCTTC. It translates to CSVESLDEQFF.

The chain combines TRBV29-1 with TRBJ2-5; 10 bases fit TRBD1. In germline, CDR1 is SQVTM, CDR2 ANQGSEA. This CDR3 has 14 residues. The V gene end was trimmed by 6 bases and the J gene end by 5 bases; junction bases not matched to a gene: 9. The chain's CDR3 is CSVSRQGATETQYF. For the CDR3, the DNA is TGCAGCGTGAGCCGACAGGGGGCGACGGAGACCCAGTACTTC.

The chain recombines TRBV2 with TRBJ2-5; maybe TRBD2 (6 bases). The CDR3 spans 14 residues. Germline CDR1 is SNHLY and CDR2 is FYNNEI. Trimming removed 3 bases from V and 9 bases from J, with 17 bases in between. CDR3 sequence: CASSDGAAWGAQYF. The CDR3 nucleotides read TGTGCCAGCAGTGATGGCGCCGCCTGGGGGGCCCAGTACTTC.

The CDR3 DNA is TGTGCCAGCAGCTTGTCTGGGAAGGACTATGGCTACACCTTC. Protein sequence: CASSLSGKDYGYTF. This chain connects TRBV5-4 to TRBJ1-2, with D unresolved. Deletions cut 1 base from V and 3 bases from J, with 10 bases between. The CDR3 contains 14 residues. From germline, CDR1 is SGHNT and CDR2 YYREEE (reference sequence).

The genes are TRBV11-3 and TRBJ2-5; D gene uncertain. Trimming removed 1 base at V and 11 bases at J, with 11 bases between. The V gene's germline CDR1 is SGHNT and CDR2 YENEEA. The CDR3 covers 12 residues. CDR3 nucleotides: TGTGCCAGCAGCTTAGTTGGGCAGCCGCAGTACTTC. This gives the protein CASSLVGQPQYF.

The chain has TRBV30 and TRBJ2-3, with 14 bases lining up with TRBD2. Trimming at V came to 1 base and at J to 3 bases, leaving 12 bases not matched to a gene. This CDR3 has 19 residues. Germline CDR1 reads GTSNPN; CDR2 reads SVGIG (reference sequence). The CDR3 region has the DNA TGTGCCTGGAGTGAGGGACTAGCGGGAGCCCCCTTGGTGACAGATACGCAGTATTTT. Its protein product is CAWSEGLAGAPLVTDTQYF.

The V call is TRBV30, the J call TRBJ1-6, with a weak D call TRBD1 (6 bases). V lost 0 bases and J lost 3, with 9 bases in between. The CDR3 length is 15 residues. Per germline, CDR1 GTSNPN and CDR2 SVGIG (reference sequence). Written as DNA, the CDR3 is TGTGCCTGGAGTGTAGGGGGGAACTATAATTCACCCCTCCACTTT. Protein product: CAWSVGGNYNSPLHF.

The chain is built from TRBV5-5 and TRBJ2-1, with 10 nucleotides matching TRBD2. Germline V gene data show CDR1 as SGHKS and CDR2 as YYEKEE (reference sequence). V trimming: 4 bases; J trimming: 3 bases; junction bases outside the gene matches: 7. This CDR3 has 16 residues. The CDR3 DNA follows: TGTGCCAGCAGCCCGGGGGGACTAGCGTACTACAATGAGCAGTTCTTC. Its translation is CASSPGGLAYYNEQFF.

The V gene is TRBV4-1, the J gene TRBJ2-3, with 13 bases that match TRBD2. This CDR3 comprises 18 residues. Germline V gene data show CDR1 as MGHRA and CDR2 as YSYEKL. Trimming took 0 bases from V and 9 from J; bases not matched to a gene: 12. CDR3 bases: TGCGCCAGCAGCCAAGATCGTGGGACTAGCGGGATTAGTTGGACGCAGTATTTT. Translating gives CASSQDRGTSGISWTQYF.

The sample holds one count of this clone. The chain carries TRBV19 and TRBJ1-5; TRBD1 might be the D (5 bases). V was trimmed by 5 bases and J by 4 bases, leaving 9 bases between them. The CDR3 extends over 13 amino acids. Germline V gene sequence: CDR1 LNHDA, CDR2 SQIVND (reference sequence). The CDR3 protein is CASSVNRNQPQHF. The CDR3 DNA is TGTGCCAGTAGTGTAAACAGGAATCAGCCCCAGCATTTT. Looking up the rest from reference TRBV19 and TRBJ1-5 gives the full variable domain: DGGITQSPKYLFRKEGQNVTLSCEQNLNHDAMYWYRQDPGQGLRLIYYSQIVNDFQKGDIAEGYSVSREKKESFPLTVTSAQKNPTAFYLCASSVNRNQPQHFGDGTRLSIL.

This sequence joins TRBV5-8 and TRBJ2-1, with D perhaps matching TRBD2 (6 bases). With 4 bases removed from V and 7 bases from J, the gap between germline ends came to 9 bases. This CDR3 spans 12 amino acids. CDR1 and CDR2 (germline): SGHTS, YDEGEE. The CDR3 DNA sequence: TGTGCCAGCAGCCCGGGGGTAAATGAGCAGTTCTTC. Its protein is CASSPGVNEQFF. Together with reference TRBV5-8 and TRBJ2-1, the CDR3 gives the full variable domain: EAGVTQSPTHLIKTRGQQATLRCSPISGHTSVYWYQQALGLGLQFLLWYDEGEERNRGNFPPRFSGRQFPNYSSELNVNALELEDSALYLCASSPGVNEQFFGPGTRLTVL.

V usage is TRBV4-1 and J usage is TRBJ1-3; maybe TRBD1 (5 bases). This CDR3 contains 17 residues. The V end lost 0 bases, the J end lost 0 bases, and 12 bases lay between the germline ends. In germline, CDR1 is MGHRA, CDR2 YSYEKL. CDR3 loop: CASSQEQATHSGNTIYF. Written as DNA, the CDR3 is TGCGCCAGCAGCCAAGAACAGGCAACACACTCTGGAAACACCATATATTTT.

This clone was found a few times. V usage is TRBV5-6 and J usage is TRBJ1-1; 8 bases line up with TRBD1. Germline trimming cut 4 bases from V and 1 base from J; bases unmatched to any gene: 6. The CDR3 runs 15 residues. Germline V CDR1 and CDR2: SGHDT, YYEEEE. CDR3 sequence (DNA): TGTGCCAGCAGCCCAATAGGACAGGGGAACACTGAAGCTTTCTTT. Residues: CASSPIGQGNTEAFF.

The chain joins TRBV11-2 to TRBJ2-3, with D unresolved. Between the trimmed V and J ends, which lost 5 bases and 7 bases, there was a span of 16 bases. The V gene's germline CDR1 is SGHAT and CDR2 FQNNGV. The CDR3 totals 14 residues. CDR3 sequence: CASSPVGKAYTQYF. The DNA of the CDR3 is TGTGCCAGCAGCCCGGTGGGGAAAGCATATACGCAGTATTTT. Filled out from reference TRBV11-2 and TRBJ2-3, the complete variable domain reads EAGVAQSPRYKIIEKRQSVAFWCNPISGHATLYWYQQILGQGPKLLIQFQNNGVVDDSQLPKDRFSAERLKGVDSTLKIQPAKLEDSAVYLCASSPVGKAYTQYFGPGTRLTVL.

The chain combines TRBV5-6 with TRBJ2-7; no firm D call. CDR1 and CDR2 (germline): SGHDT, YYEEEE. This CDR3 is 14 amino acids long. Trimming removed 5 bases from V and 1 base from J, with 13 bases in between. For the CDR3, the DNA is TGTGCCAGCAGTCCCGCCGACCCGTCCTACGAGCAGTACTTC. Its translation is CASSPADPSYEQYF.

The rearrangement links TRBV7-2 to TRBJ2-1; possibly TRBD2 for D (6 bases). V lost 1 base and J 10 bases, leaving 11 bases between the germline ends. The CDR3 extends over 13 amino acids. Germline V gene data show CDR1 as SGHTA and CDR2 as FQGNSA. CDR3 sequence reads: CASSLVPRGEQFF. CDR3 DNA sequence: TGTGCCAGCAGCTTAGTCCCCCGGGGGGAGCAGTTCTTC.

In this sample, this clone turned up once. The genes are TRBV15 and TRBJ2-7, with D perhaps matching TRBD1 or TRBD2 (5 bases each). Looked up from germline, CDR1 is LNHNV and CDR2 is YYDKDF (reference sequence). The V gene lost 5 bases and the J gene lost 3 bases, with 14 bases spanning the gap. This CDR3 has 14 residues. The chain's CDR3 is CATSSRGLSYEQYF. The CDR3 nucleotides read TGTGCCACCAGCTCTCGGGGCCTGAGCTACGAGCAGTACTTC.

The chain couples TRBV13 to TRBJ2-3, with D uncertain. The CDR3 contains 14 residues. With 2 bases removed from V and 2 bases from J, the gap between germline ends came to 8 bases. Germline CDR1 and CDR2: PRHDT and FYEKMQ (reference sequence). The CDR3 here is CASSLRSITDTQYF. Written as DNA, the CDR3 is TGTGCCAGCAGCTTAAGGTCGATCACAGATACGCAGTATTTT.